Following are 31 T cell receptor beta chains from one sample sequenced in a study of graft-versus-host responses after intestinal transplantation (dated by TCRdb to about 2021). These receptors' targets are unknown. Taken with the paper, the label for time point translates to: cells obtained before transplantation from donor or recipient. The method was the immunoSEQ multiplex PCR assay. TCRdb mirrors the immuneACCESS table, restricted to in-frame sequences. Some clones are absent from its copies; in checked studies, under half trace to an unresolved V gene, and the reason for the others is unknown. The sample has roughly 70,000 clones on record, about 87% of them singletons. The ten largest clones represent 0.39% of the sample. The specimen was unstimulated CD4+ T cells sorted from spleen or lymph node cells, collected before transplant. These receptors came from a human donor who was the organ donor for an intestinal transplant.

This clone was counted between two and nine times. The chain has TRBV28 and TRBJ1-6; the match to TRBD1 covers 8 bases. Germline CDR1 reads MDHEN; CDR2 reads SYDVKM. This CDR3 is built from 16 residues. J was trimmed by 6 bases and V by 3 bases; bases with no gene match: 7. CDR3: CASSFNSGGVNSPLHF. CDR3 nucleotide sequence: TGTGCCAGCAGTTTCAATTCAGGGGGCGTTAATTCACCCCTCCACTTT.

The chain links TRBV6-4 to TRBJ2-7; 11 bases are shared with TRBD1. The germline V gene has CDR1 MRHNA and CDR2 SNTAGT. This CDR3 spans 15 amino acids. V trimming: 6 bases; J trimming: 1 base; junction bases outside the gene matches: 5. Here the CDR3 reads CASSGGQGASYEQYV. CDR3 nucleotides: TGTGCCAGCAGCGGAGGACAGGGGGCATCCTACGAGCAGTACGTC.

This CDR3 reads CASSPPNRVGDQPQHF. The CDR3 DNA sequence: TGTGCCAGCAGCCCGCCCAACAGGGTAGGGGATCAGCCCCAGCATTTT. V usage is TRBV5-5 and J usage is TRBJ1-5, with D possibly being TRBD1 (6 bases). Per germline, CDR1 SGHKS and CDR2 YYEKEE (reference sequence). The CDR3 contains 16 residues. V was shortened by 4 bases and J by 5 bases, with 19 bases between the two germline ends.

The chain uses TRBV19 and TRBJ1-1, with D hard to call. The CDR3 runs to 13 residues. V lost 6 bases to trimming and J lost 1 base, with 9 bases between them. Germline CDR1 LNHDA, CDR2 SQIVND (reference sequence). The CDR3 DNA sequence: TGTGCCAGTAGCGGAGAGGCGAACACTGAAGCTTTCTTT. It specifies CASSGEANTEAFF. The full variable domain, completed using reference TRBV19 and TRBJ1-1, is DGGITQSPKYLFRKEGQNVTLSCEQNLNHDAMYWYRQDPGQGLRLIYYSQIVNDFQKGDIAEGYSVSREKKESFPLTVTSAQKNPTAFYLCASSGEANTEAFFGQGTRLTVV.

This sequence joins TRBV4-1 and TRBJ2-1; 13 bases are a match to TRBD2. Germline CDR1 is MGHRA and CDR2 is YSYEKL. The CDR3 is 16 amino acids. V trimming: 1 base; J trimming: 7 bases; junction bases outside the gene matches: 4. CDR3 bases: TGCGCCAGCAGCCAAGGGGTGACTAGCGGGGGGAATGAGCAGTTCTTC. This translates into CASSQGVTSGGNEQFF.

This chain joins TRBV6-1 and TRBJ1-4; D may be TRBD1 (6 bases). CDR1 and CDR2 (germline): MNHNS, SASEGT. V gave up 6 bases and J gave up 5 bases, with 13 bases separating them. CDR3 size: 14 residues. CDR3 coding DNA: TGTGCCAGCAGATACAGGGTCTCCAATGAAAAACTGTTTTTT. It yields the protein CASRYRVSNEKLFF.

A word on this clone: At one end, the junction sequence differs from germline, possibly due to a read error. The V gene is TRBV7-7, the J gene TRBJ2-5; D remains ambiguous. This CDR3 contains 15 residues. CDR1 is SSHAT and CDR2 is FNYEAQ in the germline V gene (reference sequence). Here the CDR3 reads CASSLVLSGQETQYF. The CDR3 DNA follows: TGTGCTAGCAGCTTAGTGTTGTCCGGGCAAGAGACCCAGTACTTC.

The chain has TRBV7-9 and TRBJ1-1, with 9 bases matching TRBD1. The CDR3 has 15 amino acids. Trimming removed 4 bases from V and 4 bases from J; junction bases left unmatched: 7. CDR1 and CDR2 from the germline V gene are SEHNR and FQNEAQ (reference sequence). The CDR3 protein is CASSWPGTGSTEAFF. CDR3 bases: TGTGCCAGCAGCTGGCCCGGGACAGGGAGCACTGAAGCTTTCTTT.

V usage is TRBV28 and J usage is TRBJ1-1; D not certain. Germline lookup yields CDR1 MDHEN and CDR2 SYDVKM. CDR3 length: 11 residues. Trimming took off 5 bases at V and 10 bases at J, with 11 bases between the two ends. The CDR3 bases are TGTGCCAGCAGTCAGAGGAGTGGAGCTTTCTTT. It encodes CASSQRSGAFF.

This chain uses TRBV10-3 with TRBJ1-1, with 8 nucleotides matching TRBD1. This CDR3 is built from 14 residues. Germline CDR1 reads ENHRY; CDR2 reads SYGVKD. With V trimmed by 4 bases and J by 3 bases, 4 bases remained unmatched. CDR3 coding DNA: TGTGCCATCAGTGCCGAACAGGGGGACACTGAAGCTTTCTTT. Translating gives CAISAEQGDTEAFF.

This chain joins TRBV7-2 and TRBJ1-1; no firm D call. Per germline, CDR1 SGHTA and CDR2 FQGNSA. CDR3 length: 13 residues. Trimming pared 1 base from V and 1 base from J, leaving 4 bases between. The CDR3 sequence: CASSLDRNTEAFF. Here the CDR3 DNA reads TGTGCCAGCAGCTTAGACAGGAACACTGAAGCTTTCTTT.

The chain uses TRBV30 and TRBJ1-1, with no clear D. With 3 bases removed from V and 4 bases from J, the gap between germline ends came to 9 bases. CDR3 length: 12 amino acids. Germline CDR1 GTSNPN, CDR2 SVGIG (reference sequence). The CDR3 region has the DNA TGTGCCTGGAGATTTGGGAGCACTGAAGCTTTCTTT. It is translated as CAWRFGSTEAFF.

The chain has TRBV7-9 and TRBJ1-1, with TRBD1 matching over 10 bases. The CDR3 consists of 15 residues. CDR1 and CDR2 from the germline V gene are SEHNR and FQNEAQ (reference sequence). Germline trimming cut 1 base from V and 5 bases from J; bases unmatched to any gene: 4. The DNA for the CDR3 is TGTGCCAGCAGCTTAGGGGACAGGGGACGGACTGAAGCTTTCTTT. This codes for CASSLGDRGRTEAFF.

The chain couples TRBV28 to TRBJ2-3; D gene unclear. There are 15 residues in the CDR3. The germline V gene has CDR1 MDHEN and CDR2 SYDVKM. The V end was cut by 6 bases, the J end by 0 bases, with 13 bases between. The CDR3 here is CASSPLGPSTDTQYF. The CDR3 DNA sequence: TGTGCCAGCAGCCCTTTGGGCCCCAGCACAGATACGCAGTATTTT. Full variable domain (rest looked up from reference TRBV28 and TRBJ2-3): DVKVTQSSRYLVKRTGEKVFLECVQDMDHENMFWYRQDPGLGLRLIYFSYDVKMKEKGDIPEGYSVSREKKERFSLILESASTNQTSMYLCASSPLGPSTDTQYFGPGTRLTVL.

V gene TRBV7-2 combines with J gene TRBJ2-7, with D unresolved. The CDR3 totals 13 residues. Germline V gene lookup returns CDR1 SGHTA and CDR2 FQGNSA. Trimming took off 1 base at V and 3 bases at J, with 7 bases between the two ends. The CDR3 coding sequence is TGTGCCAGCAGCTTAGGGATGCACTACGAGCAGTACGTC. Protein product: CASSLGMHYEQYV.

The chain recombines TRBV7-6 with TRBJ2-2; the match to TRBD2 covers 10 bases. V shed 3 bases, J shed 6 bases, and the junction held 4 bases outside the gene matches. This CDR3 has 15 amino acids. Germline V gene data show CDR1 as SGHVS and CDR2 as FNYEAQ. The CDR3 loop reads CASSFKRGGPGELFF. In nucleotides, the CDR3 is TGTGCCAGCAGCTTCAAGCGGGGGGGCCCCGGGGAGCTGTTTTTT.

The rearrangement links TRBV28 to TRBJ2-3, with 7 nucleotides matching TRBD2. Germline CDR1 MDHEN, CDR2 SYDVKM. The trim removed 4 bases at V and 3 bases at J, leaving 10 bases unmatched. CDR3 length: 16 residues. The CDR3 DNA is TGTGCCAGCAGTTCAACTAGCGTTGGGTCAACAGATACGCAGTATTTT. Amino acid sequence: CASSSTSVGSTDTQYF.

The rearrangement uses TRBV6-5 and TRBJ2-3; 11 bases fit TRBD1. Germline V gene lookup returns CDR1 MNHEY and CDR2 SVGAGI. The V gene end was trimmed by 7 bases and the J gene end by 3 bases; junction bases not matched to a gene: 6. The CDR3 covers 15 residues. The CDR3 protein is CASIPDRGQTDTQYF. For the CDR3, the DNA is TGTGCCAGCATCCCGGACAGGGGGCAGACAGATACGCAGTATTTT.

This chain joins TRBV4-3 and TRBJ1-4; 7 bases are a match to TRBD1. Looked up from germline, CDR1 is LGHNA and CDR2 is YSLEER. This CDR3 spans 15 amino acids. Germline trimming cut 4 bases from V and 6 bases from J; bases unmatched to any gene: 8. The CDR3: CASSPRTGGDEKLFF. The CDR3 DNA reads as TGCGCCAGCAGCCCCAGGACAGGAGGAGATGAAAAACTGTTTTTT.

The chain has TRBV5-6 and TRBJ1-2, with 10 bases fitting TRBD1. Germline CDR1 reads SGHDT; CDR2 reads YYEEEE. This CDR3 has 12 residues. V dropped 5 bases and J dropped 8; count of bases not matched to a gene: 3. The CDR3, as DNA: TGTGCCAGCAGTATGACAGGGGGCGGCTACACCTTC. Translating gives CASSMTGGGYTF.

This clone was seen a handful of times. This chain joins TRBV19 and TRBJ2-2; 8 bases line up with TRBD1. Losses at the gene ends were 5 bases for V and 5 bases for J; bases not matched to a gene: 7. This CDR3 contains 15 residues. Per germline, CDR1 LNHDA and CDR2 SQIVND (reference sequence). DNA for the CDR3: TGTGCCAGTAGTGTCCAGGGGGCCACTACCGGGGAGCTGTTTTTT. It yields the protein CASSVQGATTGELFF.

On this clone itself: One end of the junction fails to match germline, which may point to a read error. The chain combines TRBV6-1 with TRBJ1-3; no clear D. This CDR3 is 12 amino acids long. CDR1 is MNHNS, CDR2 SASEGT, per germline. In DNA form, the CDR3 reads TGTGCCAGCAGTGAAATTCGAGGTCTCGCGAATTTT. Translation gives CASSEIRGLANF.

This clone was seen just once. J is TRBJ2-7 and V is TRBV4-1, with D possibly being TRBD1 (6 bases). This CDR3 spans 16 amino acids. The germline gives CDR1 MGHRA, CDR2 YSYEKL. The germline V and J ends were trimmed by 0 bases and 6 bases, with 18 bases remaining between them. The CDR3: CASSQEGRQGSIEQYV. The DNA of the CDR3 is TGCGCCAGCAGCCAAGAGGGGCGGCAGGGGAGTATCGAGCAGTACGTC.

This clone was detected only once. The chain links TRBV19 to TRBJ1-5; D unclear. This CDR3 spans 13 amino acids. Deletions cut 3 bases from V and 1 base from J, with 4 bases between. Germline V gives CDR1 LNHDA, CDR2 SQIVND (reference sequence). The CDR3 DNA reads as TGTGCCAGTAGTATCTCCAGCAATCAGCCCCAGCATTTT. Translation gives CASSISSNQPQHF.

This clone was counted a single time. V gene TRBV7-2 combines with J gene TRBJ1-2; tentative D call: TRBD1 (6 bases). V was clipped by 0 bases and J by 4 bases, with 15 bases between them. Germline CDR1 and CDR2: SGHTA and FQGNSA. The CDR3 runs to 16 residues. Here the CDR3 DNA reads TGTGCCAGCAGCTTAGCGCTAAGTGGACAGAGCTATGGCTACACCTTC. This translates into CASSLALSGQSYGYTF.

In its sample, this clone was seen once. The chain couples TRBV27 to TRBJ1-4; 8 nucleotides agree with TRBD1. J was trimmed by 8 bases and V by 9 bases; bases with no gene match: 14. CDR3 size: 15 residues. Germline lookup yields CDR1 MNHEY and CDR2 SMNVEV (reference sequence). The CDR3 loop is CARQYRGILGEKLFF. The CDR3 DNA follows: TGTGCCAGGCAATACAGGGGGATACTAGGGGAAAAACTGTTTTTT.

V and J are TRBV7-2 and TRBJ2-1; a weak D match, TRBD2 (5 bases). The CDR3 is made up of 13 amino acids. Germline CDR1 reads SGHTA; CDR2 reads FQGNSA. V was cut by 4 bases and J by 6 bases, with 10 bases left in between. The CDR3 nucleotides are TGTGCCAGCAGCTCCAGTGAGGGCAATGAGCAGTTCTTC. Its translation: CASSSSEGNEQFF.

V usage is TRBV6-5 and J usage is TRBJ1-1, with 10 bases lining up with TRBD1. The V gene's germline CDR1 is MNHEY and CDR2 SVGAGI. The junction had 5 bases not matched to a gene; V was cut back by 2 bases and J by 5 bases. CDR3 length: 15 residues. For the CDR3, the DNA is TGTGCCAGCAGTTACCAGGGACAGGGGTGGACTGAAGCTTTCTTT. It yields the protein CASSYQGQGWTEAFF.

The chain combines TRBV2 with TRBJ2-4, with TRBD1 matching 7 bases. Germline V gene lookup returns CDR1 SNHLY and CDR2 FYNNEI. V shed 3 bases and J 4 bases; nucleotides not matched to a gene: 6. CDR3 length: 15 residues. The chain's CDR3 is CASSDSGTEKNIQYF. The DNA for the CDR3 is TGTGCCAGCAGTGATTCCGGGACAGAAAAAAACATTCAGTACTTC.

The chain uses TRBV7-9 and TRBJ1-1, with a tentative D call TRBD1 (6 bases). Germline-derived CDR1 and CDR2 are SEHNR and FQNEAQ (reference sequence). Trimming removed 5 bases at V and 2 bases at J, with 12 bases between. This CDR3 is 14 amino acids long. The chain's CDR3 is CASSLGQLNTEAFF. As DNA, the CDR3 is TGTGCCAGCAGCCTAGGACAGTTAAACACTGAAGCTTTCTTT.

The chain couples TRBV4-1 to TRBJ2-4; no clear D. The V end was cut by 4 bases, the J end by 0 bases, with 7 bases between. CDR1 is MGHRA and CDR2 is YSYEKL in the germline V gene. CDR3 length: 14 residues. As DNA, the CDR3 is TGCGCCAGCAGCCTGTCTCTAGCCAAAAACATTCAGTACTTC. This translates into CASSLSLAKNIQYF.